These 32 T cell receptor beta chains came from one sample sequenced in a study of T cell responses to AZD1222 COVID-19 vaccine. Assay: immunoSEQ multiplex PCR; the TCRdb copy retains only in-frame clones and omits some. This sample has about 190,000 clones; almost 95% occur once, and the top ten carry roughly 9.8%. The specimen was peripheral blood, collected on day 0 of AZD1222 vaccination. These receptors all come from an adult in good health.

This chain links TRBV7-9 with TRBJ2-2; D call uncertain. This CDR3 contains 14 residues. From germline, CDR1 is SEHNR and CDR2 FQNEAQ (reference sequence). The V end lost 6 bases, the J end lost 4 bases, and 12 bases lay between the germline ends. The CDR3 protein is CASRRGTRTGELFF. The CDR3 bases are TGTGCCAGCAGACGAGGCACCCGCACCGGGGAGCTGTTTTTT.

The J gene is TRBJ2-2, the V gene TRBV5-1, with 8 positions matching TRBD1. J gave up 5 bases and V 0 bases, and 3 bases lay outside the gene matches. The CDR3 loop spans 15 amino acids. Germline V gene data show CDR1 as SGHRS and CDR2 as YFSETQ. CDR3 in DNA: TGCGCCAGCAGCTTGGGACAGGGGATGACCGGGGAGCTGTTTTTT. Translating it yields CASSLGQGMTGELFF.

The V call is TRBV10-1, the J call TRBJ2-1; tentatively, D is TRBD1 (5 bases). The length of the CDR3 is 12 residues. V lost 3 bases to trimming and J lost 7 bases, with 7 bases between them. The germline gives CDR1 WNHNN, CDR2 SYGVQD (reference sequence). The CDR3 bases are TGCGCCAGCAGTGACAAGGGGAATGAGCAGTTCTTC. This sequence encodes CASSDKGNEQFF.

V and J are TRBV6-5 and TRBJ2-1, with 13 bases that match TRBD2. Germline V gene lookup returns CDR1 MNHEY and CDR2 SVGAGI. Unmatched junction bases numbered 5, after V lost 6 bases and J lost 6 bases. The CDR3 totals 15 residues. The DNA of the CDR3 is TGTGCCAGCAGGGACGGACTAGCGGGAGTCAATGAGCAGTTCTTC. Its translation: CASRDGLAGVNEQFF.

This chain joins TRBV6-5 and TRBJ1-6; D is possibly TRBD1 (5 bases). The CDR3 is made up of 15 amino acids. V lost 2 bases and J 7 bases, leaving 12 bases between the germline ends. The germline gives CDR1 MNHEY, CDR2 SVGAGI. CDR3 nucleotides: TGTGCCAGCAGTTACGGGGGATTTGAGAATTCACCCCTCCACTTT. This codes for CASSYGGFENSPLHF.

The V gene is TRBV14, the J gene TRBJ1-3; D is possibly TRBD1 (5 bases). The germline V and J ends were trimmed by 2 bases and 4 bases, with 15 bases remaining between them. The CDR3 loop spans 16 amino acids. Germline V CDR1 and CDR2: SGHDN, FVKESK. For the CDR3, the DNA is TGTGCCAGCAGCCAAAACAGGCCGGCACTGGGAAACACCATATATTTT. Encoded protein: CASSQNRPALGNTIYF. The full variable domain, its missing parts supplied by reference TRBV14 and TRBJ1-3, is EAGVTQFPSHSVIEKGQTVTLRCDPISGHDNLYWYRRVMGKEIKFLLHFVKESKQDESGMPNNRFLAERTGGTYSTLKVQPAELEDSGVYFCASSQNRPALGNTIYFGEGSWLTVV.

In DNA form, the CDR3 reads TGTGCCAGCAGTTACGCCTCGGGACAGTTAGAGACCCAGTACTTC. Protein sequence: CASSYASGQLETQYF. This chain joins TRBV6-5 and TRBJ2-5; 7 bases agree with TRBD1. Per the germline V gene, CDR1 is MNHEY and CDR2 is SVGAGI. Trimming took 2 bases from V and 4 from J; bases not matched to a gene: 7. The CDR3 is 15 residues long.

The chain combines TRBV10-2 with TRBJ2-5; 15 positions agree with TRBD2. Germline CDR1 WSHSY, CDR2 SAAADI. V dropped 6 bases and J dropped 5; count of bases not matched to a gene: 7. CDR3 size: 16 residues. The CDR3 spells CASRRTSGRAGETQYF. The CDR3 DNA follows: TGCGCCAGCAGAAGGACTAGCGGGAGGGCTGGGGAGACCCAGTACTTC.

The V and J genes are TRBV9 and TRBJ1-4, with D hard to call. V was clipped by 0 bases and J by 5 bases, with 8 bases between them. There are 14 residues in the CDR3. Germline CDR1 SGDLS, CDR2 YYNGEE. The CDR3 spells CASSVAPGNEKLFF. CDR3 sequence (DNA): TGTGCCAGCAGCGTAGCTCCGGGAAATGAAAAACTGTTTTTT.

This clone was seen only once. The CDR3, as DNA: TGTGCCATCAGTGGACTAGCGGACGACTACGAGCAGTACTTC. Its protein product is CAISGLADDYEQYF. The chain uses TRBV10-3 and TRBJ2-7; the match to TRBD2 covers 9 bases. Trimming took 4 bases from V and 3 from J; bases not matched to a gene: 4. Germline-derived CDR1 and CDR2 are ENHRY and SYGVKD. This CDR3 has 14 residues.

The rearrangement links TRBV18 to TRBJ1-1; D gene unclear. The CDR3 has 13 residues. Germline CDR1 KGHSH, CDR2 LQKENI. Trimming removed 2 bases at V and 6 bases at J, with 10 bases between. CDR3 in DNA: TGTGCCAGCTCACCAAGCCCCCAGTCTGAAGCTTTCTTT. It is translated as CASSPSPQSEAFF.

The rearrangement uses TRBV4-1 and TRBJ1-5; D remains unclear. The germline V gene encodes CDR1 MGHRA and CDR2 YSYEKL. CDR3 length equals 18 residues. The V end was cut by 0 bases, the J end by 5 bases, with 20 bases between. The CDR3 bases are TGCGCCAGCAGCCAAGATCTTGGAGGCAGGCCGATAGATCAGCCCCAGCATTTT. It specifies CASSQDLGGRPIDQPQHF.

This sequence joins TRBV7-8 and TRBJ2-6; D gene unclear. The germline V gene encodes CDR1 SGHVS and CDR2 FQNEAQ. The CDR3 loop spans 15 amino acids. V lost 1 base and J lost 2, with 6 bases in between. The CDR3, as DNA: TGTGCCAGCAGCTTAGGAATAACTGGGGCCAACGTCCTGACTTTC. Amino acids: CASSLGITGANVLTF. Full variable domain (missing parts from reference TRBV7-8 and TRBJ2-6): GAGVSQSPRYKVAKRGQDVALRCDPISGHVSLFWYQQALGQGPEFLTYFQNEAQLDKSGLPSDRFFAERPEGSVSTLKIQRTQQEDSAVYLCASSLGITGANVLTFGAGSRLTVL.

The gene calls are TRBV7-8 and TRBJ1-3; no firm D call. Germline CDR1 is SGHVS and CDR2 is FQNEAQ. The V gene lost 1 base and the J gene lost 1 base, with 8 bases spanning the gap. The CDR3 runs 15 residues. The CDR3 loop is CASSLDWASGNTIYF. The CDR3 DNA sequence: TGTGCCAGCAGCTTAGATTGGGCTTCTGGAAACACCATATATTTT. Full variable domain (missing parts from reference TRBV7-8 and TRBJ1-3): GAGVSQSPRYKVAKRGQDVALRCDPISGHVSLFWYQQALGQGPEFLTYFQNEAQLDKSGLPSDRFFAERPEGSVSTLKIQRTQQEDSAVYLCASSLDWASGNTIYFGEGSWLTVV.

The chain employs TRBV6-5 and TRBJ2-7; D tentatively reads TRBD1 or TRBD2 (5 bases each). The CDR3 covers 14 residues. Germline V gene sequence: CDR1 MNHEY, CDR2 SVGAGI. Trimming took off 2 bases at V and 5 bases at J, with 13 bases between the two ends. CDR3 nucleotide sequence: TGTGCCAGCAGTTACACGGGACGTCGGAACGAGCAGTACTTC. This gives the protein CASSYTGRRNEQYF.

The V call is TRBV5-1, the J call TRBJ2-5; D possibly corresponds to TRBD2 (5 bases). The CDR3 is 12 residues long. The V end lost 1 base, the J end lost 4 bases, and 5 bases lay between the germline ends. CDR1 and CDR2 from the germline V gene are SGHRS and YFSETQ. CDR3 region: CASSLRGETQYF. DNA of the CDR3: TGCGCCAGCAGCTTGCGGGGAGAGACCCAGTACTTC.

This clone was detected once. The rearrangement links TRBV6-1 to TRBJ2-1; D unresolved. V lost 3 bases, J lost 0 bases, and 12 bases lay in between. Germline V gene sequence: CDR1 MNHNS, CDR2 SASEGT. This CDR3 is 16 amino acids long. DNA of the CDR3: TGTGCCAGCAGTGAGATTGGTACAAGCTCCTACAATGAGCAGTTCTTC. Translated, it gives CASSEIGTSSYNEQFF.

CDR3 sequence reads: CASSQDQTGSNQPQHF. CDR3 DNA sequence: TGTGCCAGCAGCCAAGATCAGACAGGGAGTAATCAGCCCCAGCATTTT. The chain combines TRBV4-2 with TRBJ1-5; 7 positions agree with TRBD1. This CDR3 has 16 residues. V dropped 0 bases and J dropped 4; count of bases not matched to a gene: 6. Germline V gene lookup returns CDR1 LGHNA and CDR2 YNFKEQ.

The chain employs TRBV10-1 and TRBJ2-7; 8 bases fit TRBD1. V lost 2 bases and J lost 7; bases outside the gene matches: 4. CDR3 length equals 13 residues. Germline values: CDR1 WNHNN, CDR2 SYGVQD (reference sequence). CDR3 in DNA: TGCGCCAGCAGTGAGCTCAGGGGGCATGAGCAGTACTTC. This translates into CASSELRGHEQYF.

This clone appeared a single time. This CDR3 reads CASSLVGGTVYNEQFF. In DNA form, the CDR3 reads TGCGCCAGCAGCTTGGTAGGCGGGACCGTTTACAATGAGCAGTTCTTC. The rearrangement links TRBV5-1 to TRBJ2-1, with D perhaps TRBD2 (6 bases). This CDR3 spans 16 amino acids. Deletions cut 0 bases from V and 4 bases from J, with 14 bases between. Germline CDR1 reads SGHRS; CDR2 reads YFSETQ.

V usage is TRBV18 and J usage is TRBJ2-5, with 10 bases lining up with TRBD2. CDR3 length: 16 residues. CDR1 and CDR2 (germline): KGHSH, LQKENI. V was clipped by 4 bases and J by 5 bases; unmatched bases: 10. The CDR3 protein is CASSRFQREGLETQYF. In nucleotides, the CDR3 is TGTGCCAGCTCACGATTCCAGCGGGAGGGCCTTGAGACCCAGTACTTC.

V and J are TRBV4-3 and TRBJ1-3, with 8 nucleotides matching TRBD1. V shed 4 bases and J 8 bases; nucleotides not matched to a gene: 10. The length of the CDR3 is 15 residues. Germline V gives CDR1 LGHNA, CDR2 YSLEER. The chain's CDR3 is CASSLWTGQADTIYF. DNA of the CDR3: TGCGCCAGCAGCCTTTGGACAGGGCAAGCGGACACCATATATTTT.

The CDR3 DNA follows: TGTGCCAGCTCACCGAGTCCAGTCTACTACGAGCAGTACTTC. Residues: CASSPSPVYYEQYF. The chain links TRBV18 to TRBJ2-7; no reliable D call. The CDR3 has 14 amino acids. Trimming removed 3 bases at V and 3 bases at J, with 12 bases between. The germline gives CDR1 KGHSH, CDR2 LQKENI.

V usage is TRBV19 and J usage is TRBJ2-1; D call uncertain. From germline, CDR1 is LNHDA and CDR2 SQIVND (reference sequence). Trimming removed 3 bases from V and 9 bases from J, with 12 bases in between. The CDR3 has 13 residues. Written as DNA, the CDR3 is TGTGCCAGTAGTATCACTTTAGCCGCTGAGCAGTTCTTC. Its protein product is CASSITLAAEQFF.

The V and J genes are TRBV6-1 and TRBJ2-1; TRBD2 matches at 8 bases. V trimming: 3 bases; J trimming: 15 bases; junction bases outside the gene matches: 7. Germline V CDR1 and CDR2: MNHNS, SASEGT. CDR3 length equals 12 residues. The CDR3, as DNA: TGTGCCAGCAGTGACCCGGGACTAGGCGTGTTCTTC. Its translation: CASSDPGLGVFF.

The chain employs TRBV30 and TRBJ1-5; D is unresolved. V dropped 2 bases and J dropped 0 bases, with 5 bases sitting between them. Germline V gives CDR1 GTSNPN, CDR2 SVGIG (reference sequence). The CDR3 extends over 13 amino acids. CDR3 nucleotide sequence: TGTGCCTGGAGTCAGGATAGCAATCAGCCCCAGCATTTT. This sequence encodes CAWSQDSNQPQHF.

This clone was detected once. The CDR3 sequence is CASSLSGTGGEGYTF. As DNA, the CDR3 is TGTGCCAGCAGTTTAAGTGGGACAGGGGGCGAAGGCTACACCTTC. This rearrangement joins TRBV28 to TRBJ1-2, with TRBD1 matching over 12 bases. This CDR3 comprises 15 residues. CDR1 is MDHEN and CDR2 is SYDVKM in the germline V gene. V shed 2 bases and J 8 bases; nucleotides not matched to a gene: 6.

The gene calls are TRBV24-1 and TRBJ2-3, with D possibly TRBD1 on 6 matching bases. Germline CDR1 reads KGHDR; CDR2 reads SFDVKD. CDR3 length: 16 amino acids. Trimming stripped 3 bases from V and 1 base from J, with 13 bases between. CDR3 nucleotides: TGTGCCACCAGTGATGTAGGCAGGGGCGGCACAGATACGCAGTATTTT. It encodes CATSDVGRGGTDTQYF.

The chain employs TRBV27 and TRBJ1-5, with D possibly being TRBD1 (6 bases). Germline lookup yields CDR1 MNHEY and CDR2 SMNVEV (reference sequence). The V gene lost 7 bases and the J gene lost 5 bases, with 9 bases spanning the gap. This CDR3 spans 12 amino acids. CDR3 region: CASTTGYQPQHF. CDR3 in DNA: TGTGCCAGCACAACAGGGTATCAGCCCCAGCATTTT.

The rearrangement joins TRBV15 to TRBJ1-2; no clear D gene. The germline V and J ends were trimmed by 0 bases and 4 bases, with 9 bases remaining between them. CDR3 length: 14 amino acids. CDR1 LNHNV and CDR2 YYDKDF come from the germline V gene (reference sequence). CDR3 sequence: CATSRDRAGYGYTF. DNA for the CDR3: TGTGCCACCAGCAGAGATCGGGCGGGCTATGGCTACACCTTC.

The rearrangement uses TRBV28 and TRBJ2-7; D perhaps matches TRBD1 (5 bases). The CDR3 extends over 14 amino acids. In germline, CDR1 is MDHEN, CDR2 SYDVKM. With 5 bases removed from V and 4 bases from J, the gap between germline ends came to 15 bases. This CDR3 is CASSRGAPWYEQYF. CDR3 bases: TGTGCCAGCAGTCGTGGGGCACCCTGGTACGAGCAGTACTTC.

The chain carries TRBV24-1 and TRBJ2-1; D could derive from TRBD1 or TRBD2 (5 bases each). V lost 9 bases to trimming and J lost 2 bases, with 13 bases between them. CDR1 and CDR2 from the germline V gene are KGHDR and SFDVKD. The length of the CDR3 is 14 residues. CDR3 nucleotide sequence: TGTGCCACCGTGGGTGGGACGCCCTACAATGAGCAGTTCTTC. It yields the protein CATVGGTPYNEQFF.